This TCR beta chain was identified in a study of human T cells and chemical hapten exposure. Time point reported: patch test 2, 6 weeks after DPC sensitization. Treatment in this sample: therapeutic diphenylcyclopropenone sensitization with weekly scalp DPC. Germline values: CDR1 SNHLY, CDR2 FYNNEI. The V and J ends lost 4 bases and 9 bases respectively, with 15 bases between them. This CDR3 is built from 13 residues. This clonotype was detected only a few times. Its antigen remains unknown. General observations from the study: Significantly greater numbers of large CDR3 similarity clusters came from expanded TCRs than from controls.

MiXCR, run by TCRdb on the RACE reads, gives a single entry per CDR3 protein. The sample contains about 96,000 distinct CDR3 sequences, roughly a tenth of which appear only once. The starting material was whole blood, obtained in connection with sensitization to the hapten diphenylcyclopropenone (DPC). The sequence came from a woman between 40 and 50 years old with alopecia areata. Some clones in this sample may be carry-over from other donors' samples. The chain employs TRBV2 and TRBJ1-1, with D perhaps matching TRBD1 (6 bases). Here the CDR3 DNA reads TGTGCCAGCAGTGGCCCGTTCGGGGGGCAAGCTTTCTTT. Translating gives CASSGPFGGQAFF.